The 2 T cell receptor beta chains in this list originate from one sample, sequenced in a study of spatial heterogeneity in lung cancer. TCRdb called the 5' RACE reads again in MiXCR, with one record for every CDR3 protein. The table includes just under 95,000 distinct CDR3 sequences, more than 10% detected once. Time point of the sample: sample taken at primary tumor resection. The specimen was PBMCs, collected at surgery. The receptors derive from a male donor with early-stage non-small cell lung cancer.

There are a few counts of this clonotype. The rearrangement joins TRBV4-3 to TRBJ2-7; possible D gene TRBD1, 6 bases. The CDR3 consists of 15 residues. Trimming pared 1 base from V and 4 bases from J, leaving 14 bases between. CDR1 is LGHNA and CDR2 is YSLEER in the germline V gene. The CDR3 is CASSQGVVRGYEQYF. CDR3 in DNA: TGCGCCAGCAGCCAAGGCGTGGTCAGGGGTTACGAGCAGTACTTC.

The gene calls are TRBV12-3 or TRBV12-4 and TRBJ1-2; D remains unclear. Deletions cut 3 bases from V and 8 bases from J, with 13 bases between. The CDR3 length is 13 residues. The CDR3: CASSFNGPDGYTF. In DNA form, the CDR3 reads TGTGCCAGCAGTTTTAACGGGCCGGACGGCTACACCTTC.